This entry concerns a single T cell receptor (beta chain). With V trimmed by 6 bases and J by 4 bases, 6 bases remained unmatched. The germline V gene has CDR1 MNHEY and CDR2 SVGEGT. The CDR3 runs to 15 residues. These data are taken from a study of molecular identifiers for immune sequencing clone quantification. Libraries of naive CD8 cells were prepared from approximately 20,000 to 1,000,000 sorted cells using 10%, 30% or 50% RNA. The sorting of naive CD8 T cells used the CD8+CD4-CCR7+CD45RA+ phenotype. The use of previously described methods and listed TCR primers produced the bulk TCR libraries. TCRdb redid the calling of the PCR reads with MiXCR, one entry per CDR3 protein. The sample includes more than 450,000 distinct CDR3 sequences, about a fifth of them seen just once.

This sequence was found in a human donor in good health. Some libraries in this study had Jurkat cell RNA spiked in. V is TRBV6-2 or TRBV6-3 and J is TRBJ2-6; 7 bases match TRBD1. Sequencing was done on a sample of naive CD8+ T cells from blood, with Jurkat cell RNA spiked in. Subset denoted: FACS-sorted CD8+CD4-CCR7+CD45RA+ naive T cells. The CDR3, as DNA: TGTGCCAGCAGGGCACAGGGGTTCGGGGCCAACGTCCTGACTTTC. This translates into CASRAQGFGANVLTF.